This record concerns one T cell receptor beta chain sequence. Antigen unknown. V lost 3 bases to trimming and J lost 1 base, with 8 bases between them. The CDR3 consists of 14 residues. CDR1 SEHNR and CDR2 FQNEAQ come from the germline V gene (reference sequence). Method: immunoSEQ multiplex PCR; TCRdb's copy keeps in-frame clones and lacks some. This table holds roughly 100,000 clones, about 95% found once. This record comes from a study of cytomegalovirus exposure and HLA in healthy donors. The study, taken as a whole, reports: Three CMV-associated chains were confirmed in vitro to be specific for CMV antigens.

What was sequenced was PBMCs. V and J are TRBV7-9 and TRBJ2-3, with D perhaps TRBD2 (6 bases). The receptor was isolated from a woman in her late teens or twenties in good health and CMV-seronegative. Here the CDR3 reads CASSFPGGTDTQYF. CDR3 coding DNA: TGTGCCAGCAGCTTCCCGGGAGGCACAGATACGCAGTATTTT. Drawing the rest from reference TRBV7-9 and TRBJ2-3, the complete variable domain is DTGVSQNPRHKITKRGQNVTFRCDPISEHNRLYWYRQTLGQGPEFLTYFQNEAQLEKSRLLSDRFSAERPKGSFSTLEIQRTEQGDSAMYLCASSFPGGTDTQYFGPGTRLTVL.